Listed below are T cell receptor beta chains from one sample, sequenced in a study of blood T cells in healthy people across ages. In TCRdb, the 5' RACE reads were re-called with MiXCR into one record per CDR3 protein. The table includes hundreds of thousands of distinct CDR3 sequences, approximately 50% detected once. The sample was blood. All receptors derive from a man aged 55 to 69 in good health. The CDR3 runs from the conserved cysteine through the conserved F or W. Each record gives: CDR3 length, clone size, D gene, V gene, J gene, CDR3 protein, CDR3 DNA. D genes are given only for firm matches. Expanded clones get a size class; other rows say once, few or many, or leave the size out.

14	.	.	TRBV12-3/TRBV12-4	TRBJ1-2	CASSEKTVNYGYTF	TGTGCCAGCAGCGAGAAGACGGTTAACTATGGCTACACCTTC
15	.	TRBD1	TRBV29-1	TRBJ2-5	CSVSHTDRWGETQYF	TGCAGCGTTTCCCACACGGACAGGTGGGGGGAGACCCAGTACTTC
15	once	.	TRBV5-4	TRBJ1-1	CASSPEARAVTEAFF	TGTGCCAGCAGCCCGGAGGCCAGGGCGGTCACTGAAGCTTTCTTT
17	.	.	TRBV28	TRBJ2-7	CASPVASRGPTSYEQYF	TGTGCCAGCCCCGTTGCCTCGCGGGGGCCTACCTCCTACGAGCAGTACTTC
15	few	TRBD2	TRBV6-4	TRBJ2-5	CASSLEPSGEETQYF	TGTGCCAGCAGTTTAGAACCTAGCGGGGAAGAGACCCAGTACTTC
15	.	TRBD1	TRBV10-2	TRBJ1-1	CATSGQGARSTEAFF	TGCGCCACTAGCGGACAGGGGGCGCGGAGCACTGAAGCTTTCTTT
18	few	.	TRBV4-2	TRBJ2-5	CASSQLGEGGRLGETQYF	TGTGCCAGCAGCCAATTGGGAGAGGGGGGGCGACTTGGAGAGACCCAGTACTTC
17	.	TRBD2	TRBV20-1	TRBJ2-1	CSARAYGLAGGPNEQFF	TGCAGTGCTAGAGCATATGGACTAGCGGGGGGGCCGAATGAGCAGTTCTTC
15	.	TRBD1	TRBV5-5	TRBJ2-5	CASSLEDRVRETQYF	TGTGCCAGCAGCTTGGAGGACAGGGTGCGGGAGACCCAGTACTTC
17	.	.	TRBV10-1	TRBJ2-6	CASSEGPLHPGANVLTF	TGCGCCAGCAGTGAGGGGCCGCTTCACCCTGGGGCCAACGTCCTGACTTTC
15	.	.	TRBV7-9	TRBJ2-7	CASSVGRDTSYEQYF	TGTGCCAGCAGCGTCGGACGGGACACCTCCTACGAGCAGTACTTC
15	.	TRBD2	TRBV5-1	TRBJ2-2	CASIEAGARTGELFF	TGCGCCAGCATCGAAGCGGGGGCCCGAACCGGGGAGCTGTTTTTT
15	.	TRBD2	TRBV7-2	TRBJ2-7	CASSFLAGGAYEQYF	TGTGCCAGCAGCTTTCTAGCGGGGGGCGCCTACGAGCAGTACTTC
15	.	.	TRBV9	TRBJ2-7	CASSPHEGTAYEQYF	TGTGCCAGCAGCCCCCACGAGGGGACTGCCTACGAGCAGTACTTC
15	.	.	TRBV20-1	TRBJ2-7	CSAREGHLSSYEQYF	TGCAGTGCTAGAGAGGGACACCTTAGCTCCTACGAGCAGTACTTC
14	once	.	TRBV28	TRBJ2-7	CASSVDLSSYEQYF	TGTGCCAGCAGTGTCGACCTCAGCTCCTACGAGCAGTACTTC
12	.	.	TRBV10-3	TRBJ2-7	CAISNRDYEQYF	TGTGCCATCAGCAACAGGGACTACGAGCAGTACTTC
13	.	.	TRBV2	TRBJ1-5	CASMRDTNQPQHF	TGTGCCAGCATGAGGGACACTAATCAGCCCCAGCATTTT
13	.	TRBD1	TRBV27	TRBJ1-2	CASSPAGGYGYTF	TGTGCCAGCAGTCCCGCAGGGGGCTATGGCTACACCTTC
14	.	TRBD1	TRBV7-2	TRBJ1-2	CASSLGQCRRGYTF	TGTGCCAGCAGCTTGGGACAGTGCCGGCGTGGCTACACCTTC
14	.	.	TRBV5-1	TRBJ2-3	CASSMDLPSYTQYF	TGCGCCAGCAGCATGGACCTCCCTTCATATACGCAGTATTTT
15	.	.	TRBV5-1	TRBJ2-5	CASSVRTDFQETQYF	TGCGCCAGCAGCGTCCGAACCGATTTTCAAGAGACCCAGTACTTC
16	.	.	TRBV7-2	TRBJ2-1	CASSPGFGPWNNEQFF	TGTGCCAGCAGCCCCGGGTTTGGACCTTGGAACAATGAGCAGTTCTTC
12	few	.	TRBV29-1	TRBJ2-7	CSVESDSYEQYF	TGCAGCGTTGAAAGCGATTCCTACGAGCAGTACTTC
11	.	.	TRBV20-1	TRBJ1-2	CSAASWGGYTF	TGCAGCGCGGCCAGCTGGGGCGGCTACACCTTC
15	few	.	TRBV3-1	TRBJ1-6	CASSQGDGKNSPLHF	TGTGCCAGCAGCCAAGGGGACGGAAAGAATTCACCCCTCCACTTT
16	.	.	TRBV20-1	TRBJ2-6	CSARDTPDPRANVLTF	TGCAGTGCTAGAGATACGCCAGACCCTAGGGCCAACGTCCTGACTTTC
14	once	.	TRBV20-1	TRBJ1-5	CSARDRTGHQPQHF	TGCAGTGCTAGAGATAGGACGGGACATCAGCCCCAGCATTTT
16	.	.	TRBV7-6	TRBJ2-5	CASSLAQGLSGETQYF	TGTGCCAGCAGCTTAGCGCAAGGCCTATCAGGGGAGACCCAGTACTTC
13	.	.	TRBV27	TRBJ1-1	CASSFRLNTEAFF	TGTGCCAGCAGTTTCCGATTGAACACTGAAGCTTTCTTT
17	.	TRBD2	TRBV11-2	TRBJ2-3	CASSSRGLAGTQDTQYF	TGTGCCAGCAGCTCAAGGGGACTAGCGGGGACCCAGGATACGCAGTATTTT
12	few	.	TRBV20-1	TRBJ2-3	CSAGRTASTQYF	TGCAGTGCTGGCCGGACTGCTAGTACGCAGTATTTT
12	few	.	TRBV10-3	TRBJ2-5	CAISESIETQYF	TGTGCCATCAGTGAGTCGATCGAGACCCAGTACTTC
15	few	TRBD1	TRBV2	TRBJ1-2	CASNQGQGMGNGYTF	TGTGCCAGCAACCAGGGACAGGGGATGGGGAATGGCTACACCTTC
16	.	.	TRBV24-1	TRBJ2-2	CATSDAGLRGTGELFF	TGTGCCACCAGTGATGCCGGACTAAGAGGCACCGGGGAGCTGTTTTTT
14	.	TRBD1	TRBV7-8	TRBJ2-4	CASSPGTGRDIQYF	TGTGCCAGCAGCCCCGGGACAGGGAGAGACATTCAGTACTTC
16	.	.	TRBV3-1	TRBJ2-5	CASSQVRPTGRETQYF	TGTGCCAGCAGCCAAGTTCGACCGACAGGGAGGGAGACCCAGTACTTC
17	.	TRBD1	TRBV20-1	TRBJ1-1	CSAREDQDRGIFTEAFF	TGCAGTGCTAGAGAAGATCAAGACAGGGGGATTTTCACTGAAGCTTTCTTT
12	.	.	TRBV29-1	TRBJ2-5	CSARTTQETQYF	TGCAGCGCCAGGACAACCCAAGAGACCCAGTACTTC
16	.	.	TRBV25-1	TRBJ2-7	CASSEDWGHRTYEQYF	TGTGCCAGCAGTGAAGACTGGGGACATCGAACCTACGAGCAGTACTTC
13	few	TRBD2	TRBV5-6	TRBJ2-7	CASSVGGIYEQYF	TGTGCCAGCAGCGTGGGGGGGATCTACGAGCAGTACTTC
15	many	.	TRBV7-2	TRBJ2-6	CASSLGGAGANVLTF	TGCGCCAGCAGCTTGGGCGGGGCCGGGGCCAACGTCCTGACTTTC